Listed here are 22 T cell receptor beta chains from one sample, sequenced in a study of identical twins. TCRdb analysed the 5' RACE reads with MiXCR anew, one entry per CDR3 protein. The sample gives about 520,000 distinct CDR3 sequences, around 20% of which show up once; about 0.91% is in the top ten. Separately, the same data were catalogued under a study of T cells expressing NK-cell markers.

The source material was CD4+ T cells sorted from blood. These receptors came from a woman in her late teens or twenties in good health.

The chain is built from TRBV6-2 or TRBV6-3 and TRBJ1-1; 7 bases map to TRBD1. V was pared by 6 bases and J by 11 bases, with 9 bases of the junction left unmatched. CDR3 length equals 12 residues. The germline V gene encodes CDR1 MNHEY and CDR2 SVGEGT. The CDR3 DNA is TGTGCCAGCAGCCCACGGGACAGTGCCGCTTTCTTT. Encoded protein: CASSPRDSAAFF.

This clonotype was seen a handful of times. The rearrangement links TRBV10-3 to TRBJ2-5; D is ambiguous. V was pared by 6 bases and J by 3 bases, with 8 bases between. The germline CDR1 and CDR2 sequences are ENHRY and SYGVKD. The CDR3 is 12 residues long. CDR3 loop: CAIRGGKETQYF. CDR3 nucleotides: TGTGCCATCAGGGGTGGTAAAGAGACCCAGTACTTC.

This chain's CDR3 is CSARVGRLGTDTQYF. The CDR3 region has the DNA TGCAGTGCTAGAGTAGGGCGGTTGGGCACAGATACGCAGTATTTT. The chain joins TRBV20-1 to TRBJ2-3; D gene uncertain. CDR1 and CDR2 (germline): DFQATT, SNEGSKA (reference sequence). The CDR3 length is 15 residues. Trimming cost V 1 base and J 1 base, with 12 bases left between them.

This clonotype has more than one count but fewer than ten. The V and J genes are TRBV3-1 and TRBJ1-1; D unresolved. V was trimmed by 4 bases and J by 5 bases, leaving 17 bases between them. Germline V gives CDR1 LGHDT, CDR2 YNNKEL (reference sequence). CDR3 length: 15 residues. This chain's CDR3 is CASSPKGRVGTEAFF. For the CDR3, the DNA is TGTGCCAGCAGCCCGAAAGGGAGGGTTGGGACTGAAGCTTTCTTT.

This chain joins TRBV20-1 and TRBJ2-2; no firm D call. Germline V gives CDR1 DFQATT, CDR2 SNEGSKA (reference sequence). V was trimmed by 1 base and J by 3 bases, leaving 9 bases between them. The CDR3 totals 14 residues. The CDR3 loop is CSARVSVHTGELFF. The CDR3 nucleotides read TGCAGTGCTAGAGTGTCGGTTCACACCGGGGAGCTGTTTTTT.

The chain employs TRBV6-1 and TRBJ2-2; TRBD1 matches 7 bases. Germline trimming cut 8 bases from V and 4 bases from J; bases unmatched to any gene: 10. CDR3 length: 15 residues. Germline lookup yields CDR1 MNHNS and CDR2 SASEGT. The chain's CDR3 is CASVEGGQGTGELFF. DNA of the CDR3: TGTGCCAGCGTCGAAGGGGGCCAAGGCACCGGGGAGCTGTTTTTT.

V gene TRBV15 combines with J gene TRBJ2-6; D is unclear. Germline CDR1 is LNHNV and CDR2 is YYDKDF (reference sequence). Trimming removed 1 base from V and 0 bases from J, with 1 base in between. The CDR3 spans 14 residues. The CDR3 sequence: CATSRASGANVLTF. The DNA of the CDR3 is TGTGCCACCAGCAGAGCCTCTGGGGCCAACGTCCTGACTTTC.

The V and J genes are TRBV4-1 and TRBJ2-3; D is perhaps TRBD2 (6 bases). Germline assignment: CDR1 MGHRA and CDR2 YSYEKL. This CDR3 spans 13 amino acids. V was trimmed by 0 bases and J by 10 bases, leaving 11 bases between them. CDR3 in amino acids: CASSQDRLVAQYF. CDR3 sequence (DNA): TGCGCCAGCAGCCAAGATCGACTAGTAGCGCAGTATTTT.

This sequence joins TRBV10-2 and TRBJ2-7; D could derive from TRBD1 or TRBD2 (5 bases each). The CDR3 sequence is 12 residues long. Trimming cost V 6 bases and J 6 bases, with 12 bases left between them. In germline, CDR1 is WSHSY, CDR2 SAAADI. The CDR3 DNA sequence: TGCGCCAGCAGGCGAGGGGAAGGCGAGCAGTACTTC. This translates into CASRRGEGEQYF.

The rearrangement links TRBV4-3 to TRBJ1-5; 8 bases match TRBD1. In germline, CDR1 is LGHNA, CDR2 YSLEER. With V trimmed by 0 bases and J by 7 bases, 2 bases remained unmatched. This CDR3 has 14 amino acids. CDR3 nucleotide sequence: TGCGCCAGCAGCCAAGAGAACAGGGGGCAGCCCCAGCATTTT. Translated, it gives CASSQENRGQPQHF.

This clonotype was counted between two and nine times. This chain links TRBV20-1 with TRBJ2-7; TRBD2 aligns across 7 bases. J gave up 7 bases and V 0 bases, and 6 bases lay outside the gene matches. The V gene's germline CDR1 is DFQATT and CDR2 SNEGSKA (reference sequence). This CDR3 is built from 13 residues. The CDR3 region has the DNA TGCAGTGCTAGAGAAAGCGGGGCCGGGGAGCAGTACTTC. Amino acids: CSARESGAGEQYF.

The chain joins TRBV25-1 to TRBJ2-6; 10 nucleotides agree with TRBD1. This CDR3 region has 15 residues. Germline trimming cut 9 bases from V and 1 base from J; bases unmatched to any gene: 3. From germline, CDR1 is MGHDK and CDR2 SYGVNS. CDR3 nucleotides: TGTGCCAGTTCGGGACAGGGGTCTGGGGCCAACGTCCTGACTTTC. Its protein product is CASSGQGSGANVLTF.

This chain joins TRBV4-2 and TRBJ1-4; TRBD1 matches 9 bases. This CDR3 is built from 12 residues. Losses at the gene ends were 4 bases for V and 11 bases for J; bases not matched to a gene: 2. Germline V gene lookup returns CDR1 LGHNA and CDR2 YNFKEQ. Here the CDR3 DNA reads TGTGCCAGCAGCCTCGACAGGGGGAAACTGTTTTTT. As protein: CASSLDRGKLFF.

The chain combines TRBV12-3 or TRBV12-4 with TRBJ2-1, with TRBD1 identical over 7 bases. This CDR3 spans 13 amino acids. Trimming removed 5 bases from V and 6 bases from J; junction bases left unmatched: 4. DNA of the CDR3: TGTGCCAGCAGTCTGGGACAGCTCAATGAGCAGTTCTTC. Translated, it gives CASSLGQLNEQFF.

This clonotype has just a few counts. The J gene is TRBJ1-6, the V gene TRBV5-1; tentatively, D is TRBD1 (5 bases). The CDR3 spans 13 residues. V was pared by 3 bases and J by 10 bases, with 11 bases between. Looked up from germline, CDR1 is SGHRS and CDR2 is YFSETQ. This chain's CDR3 is CASSSEQDSPLHF. The DNA for the CDR3 is TGCGCCAGCAGCTCCGAACAGGACTCACCCCTCCACTTT.

This chain connects TRBV7-2 to TRBJ2-5, with D perhaps TRBD2 (5 bases). The CDR3 spans 15 residues. The germline V gene encodes CDR1 SGHTA and CDR2 FQGNSA. Trimming removed 6 bases from V and 5 bases from J, with 19 bases in between. The CDR3 DNA sequence: TGTGCCAGCAGACAAGCCCGGACTTTCGGGGAGACCCAGTACTTC. This encodes CASRQARTFGETQYF. Supplemented by reference TRBV7-2 and TRBJ2-5, the full variable domain reads GAGVSQSPSNKVTEKGKDVELRCDPISGHTALYWYRQSLGQGLEFLIYFQGNSAPDKSGLPSDRFSAERTGGSVSTLTIQRTQQEDSAVYLCASRQARTFGETQYFGPGTRLLVL.

The chain couples TRBV27 to TRBJ2-7; 10 positions agree with TRBD2. Germline V CDR1 and CDR2: MNHEY, SMNVEV (reference sequence). Germline trimming cut 6 bases from V and 6 bases from J; bases unmatched to any gene: 5. The CDR3 totals 13 residues. The CDR3 loop reads CASRPGLASEQYF. CDR3 DNA sequence: TGTGCCAGCAGACCGGGACTAGCGAGCGAGCAGTACTTC.

This clonotype showed up just a few times. J is TRBJ2-2 and V is TRBV11-2, with D possibly matching TRBD2 (5 bases). This CDR3 has 15 residues. Germline V CDR1 and CDR2: SGHAT, FQNNGV. V was clipped by 6 bases and J by 0 bases, with 11 bases between them. The chain's CDR3 is CASSQRPANTGELFF. The CDR3 nucleotides read TGTGCCAGCAGTCAGCGGCCCGCGAACACCGGGGAGCTGTTTTTT.

This clonotype turned up a few times. The genes are TRBV27 and TRBJ2-7; 8 bases map to TRBD1. Per the germline V gene, CDR1 is MNHEY and CDR2 is SMNVEV (reference sequence). V was pared by 5 bases and J by 3 bases, with 15 bases of the junction left unmatched. The CDR3 is made up of 17 amino acids. CDR3 region: CASSDRDRSDGGYEQYF. The CDR3 DNA reads as TGTGCCAGCAGTGACCGGGACAGGTCGGACGGGGGCTACGAGCAGTACTTC.

This clonotype was seen a few times. The V and J genes are TRBV15 and TRBJ2-3; D is ambiguous. Germline V gives CDR1 LNHNV, CDR2 YYDKDF (reference sequence). The CDR3 spans 12 residues. The V end lost 9 bases, the J end lost 0 bases, and 7 bases lay between the germline ends. Written as DNA, the CDR3 is TGTGCCACAGGCCTGAGCACAGATACGCAGTATTTT. Protein sequence: CATGLSTDTQYF. Together with reference TRBV15 and TRBJ2-3, the CDR3 gives the full variable domain: DAMVIQNPRYQVTQFGKPVTLSCSQTLNHNVMYWYQQKSSQAPKLLFHYYDKDFNNEADTPDNFQSRRPNTSFCFLDIRSPGLGDTAMYLCATGLSTDTQYFGPGTRLTVL.

The CDR3 coding sequence is TGTGCCAGCAGCTCACAGGCAGGGTGGGATGAGCAGTTCTTC. It encodes CASSSQAGWDEQFF. This chain connects TRBV11-2 to TRBJ2-1; a possible D gene is TRBD1 (5 bases). The CDR3 has 14 residues. Trimming stripped 4 bases from V and 8 bases from J, with 15 bases between. Germline loops: CDR1 SGHAT, CDR2 FQNNGV.

This clonotype has a handful of counts. The chain links TRBV10-3 to TRBJ2-1; 8 bases fit TRBD2. The V segment lost 6 bases and the J segment 5 bases; nucleotides outside the gene matches: 3. The CDR3 has 13 residues. CDR1 and CDR2 (germline): ENHRY, SYGVKD. The CDR3 reads CAIRSGGNNEQFF. The CDR3 DNA reads TGTGCCATCAGATCGGGAGGGAACAATGAGCAGTTCTTC.